The 18 T cell receptor beta chains presented below share a single source sample, sequenced in a study of blood T cell repertoires in COVID-19. Data came from immunoSEQ multiplex PCR; TCRdb stores just in-frame clones and leaves some out. In the table there are hundreds of thousands of clones, around 83% of which are singletons. The sample was peripheral blood. The origin of the receptors is a woman between 50 and 59 years old with acute or convalescent COVID-19.

The sample holds a few counts of this clone. The CDR3 region has the DNA TGTGCCAGCCCCCCCCTAGCGGGAGCCCAAGAGACCCAGTACTTC. Its translation is CASPPLAGAQETQYF. The chain joins TRBV6-5 to TRBJ2-5; 10 positions agree with TRBD2. V shed 8 bases, J shed 1 base, and the junction held 7 bases outside the gene matches. CDR1 is MNHEY and CDR2 is SVGAGI in the germline V gene. The length of the CDR3 is 15 residues.

The chain is built from TRBV5-1 and TRBJ1-1; tentatively, D is TRBD1 (6 bases). The germline V and J ends were trimmed by 3 bases and 3 bases, with 15 bases remaining between them. Per germline, CDR1 SGHRS and CDR2 YFSETQ. The CDR3 has 15 residues. The CDR3 region has the DNA TGCGCCAGCAGCTCTCTAGACAGGAGGTACACTGAAGCTTTCTTT. Its translation is CASSSLDRRYTEAFF.

This chain uses TRBV18 with TRBJ1-6; weak D call: TRBD1 (5 bases). The V and J ends lost 6 bases and 7 bases respectively, with 19 bases between them. Germline assignment: CDR1 KGHSH and CDR2 LQKENI. The CDR3 runs to 16 residues. CDR3 DNA sequence: TGTGCCAGCTCTCTATCTAGAGCAGGGAGGAATTCACCCCTCCACTTT. This translates into CASSLSRAGRNSPLHF.

The chain joins TRBV4-1 to TRBJ1-1, with a possible D match to TRBD1 (5 bases). Looked up from germline, CDR1 is MGHRA and CDR2 is YSYEKL. There are 16 residues in the CDR3. V lost 0 bases and J lost 0, with 11 bases in between. CDR3 bases: TGCGCCAGCAGCCAAGAGGGGGGGAGTTTGAACACTGAAGCTTTCTTT. This gives the protein CASSQEGGSLNTEAFF.

This sequence joins TRBV5-1 and TRBJ2-5; 11 bases line up with TRBD2. The CDR3 totals 15 residues. J was trimmed by 5 bases and V by 3 bases; bases with no gene match: 6. Germline V gene sequence: CDR1 SGHRS, CDR2 YFSETQ. The CDR3 is CASSSIAGGRETQYF. CDR3 sequence (DNA): TGCGCCAGCAGCTCGATAGCGGGAGGGAGGGAGACCCAGTACTTC.

The J gene is TRBJ2-2, the V gene TRBV7-2; no definite D call. The V end was cut by 5 bases, the J end by 1 base, with 2 bases between. Per the germline V gene, CDR1 is SGHTA and CDR2 is FQGNSA. The CDR3 spans 12 residues. As DNA, the CDR3 is TGTGCCAGCAGCCTGAACACCGGGGAGCTGTTTTTT. It encodes CASSLNTGELFF.

This clone has at least ten counts. V and J are TRBV7-9 and TRBJ2-7; 10 bases are shared with TRBD1. This CDR3 contains 15 residues. The junction had 9 bases not matched to a gene; V was cut back by 3 bases and J by 7 bases. Germline V lookup: CDR1 SEHNR, CDR2 FQNEAQ (reference sequence). This CDR3 reads CASSFPDRGAKEQYF. The CDR3 DNA sequence: TGTGCCAGCAGCTTCCCGGACAGGGGGGCTAAAGAGCAGTACTTC.

A remark on this clone: The sample contains more than one DNA sequence encoding this CDR3. The chain employs TRBV5-1 and TRBJ2-1, with TRBD2 identical over 12 bases. Trimming took 3 bases from V and 7 from J; bases not matched to a gene: 8. Germline V gene lookup returns CDR1 SGHRS and CDR2 YFSETQ. This CDR3 contains 16 residues. The DNA of the CDR3 is TGCGCCAGCAGCTCCCTGACTAGCGGGAGTGGAAATGAGCAGTTCTTC. Translating gives CASSSLTSGSGNEQFF.

The chain recombines TRBV12-5 with TRBJ2-1; 9 nucleotides line up with TRBD2. Germline assignment: CDR1 LGHNT and CDR2 FRNRAP. J lost 5 bases, V lost 1 base, and 6 bases had no gene match. There are 16 residues in the CDR3. Here the CDR3 DNA reads TGTGCTAGTGGTTTGGCCGGGACTAGCCAACACAATGAGCAGTTCTTC. As protein: CASGLAGTSQHNEQFF. Variable domain in full (rest from reference TRBV12-5 and TRBJ2-1): DARVTQTPRHKVTEMGQEVTMRCQPILGHNTVFWYRQTMMQGLELLAYFRNRAPLDDSGMPKDRFSAEMPDATLATLKIQPSEPRDSAVYFCASGLAGTSQHNEQFFGPGTRLTVL.

The chain carries TRBV12-3 or TRBV12-4 and TRBJ2-7; 8 bases fit TRBD1. V shed 6 bases, J shed 2 bases, and the junction held 3 bases outside the gene matches. CDR3 length: 13 amino acids. The CDR3 loop reads CASSRTGPYEQYF. As DNA, the CDR3 is TGTGCCAGCAGCAGGACAGGGCCCTACGAGCAGTACTTC.

The chain recombines TRBV5-1 with TRBJ2-7; 9 bases fit TRBD2. The V gene's germline CDR1 is SGHRS and CDR2 YFSETQ. V shed 1 base, J shed 4 bases, and the junction held 12 bases outside the gene matches. This CDR3 comprises 17 residues. As DNA, the CDR3 is TGCGCCAGCAGCTTGAATGTTGGTGGGACTAGCTTTTACGAGCAGTACTTC. Its translation: CASSLNVGGTSFYEQYF.

This sequence joins TRBV19 and TRBJ2-1; 10 bases are shared with TRBD2. V was clipped by 4 bases and J by 7 bases; unmatched bases: 7. The CDR3 has 15 residues. Germline V CDR1 and CDR2: LNHDA, SQIVND (reference sequence). This CDR3 reads CASSTLAGVNNEQFF. The CDR3 DNA reads TGTGCCAGTAGTACGCTAGCGGGAGTAAATAATGAGCAGTTCTTC.

This chain joins TRBV5-1 and TRBJ1-5; 7 bases agree with TRBD1. The CDR3 has 15 amino acids. The J segment lost 5 bases and the V segment lost 0 bases, leaving 5 bases of the junction unmatched. Germline V gene lookup returns CDR1 SGHRS and CDR2 YFSETQ. The DNA of the CDR3 is TGCGCCAGCAGCTTGGGGACAGGTGGATATCAGCCCCAGCATTTT. Protein product: CASSLGTGGYQPQHF.

The chain joins TRBV2 to TRBJ2-1; perhaps TRBD1 as D (5 bases). The germline gives CDR1 SNHLY, CDR2 FYNNEI. This CDR3 is 12 amino acids long. V lost 6 bases to trimming and J lost 10 bases, with 13 bases between them. CDR3: CASSQGADEQFF. The DNA for the CDR3 is TGTGCCAGCAGCCAAGGGGCGGACGAGCAGTTCTTC.

The chain carries TRBV24-1 and TRBJ2-5; a weak D match, TRBD1 (7 bases). The CDR3 consists of 14 residues. Germline loops: CDR1 KGHDR, CDR2 SFDVKD. V lost 4 bases and J 10 bases, leaving 18 bases between the germline ends. The CDR3 here is CATSETGSGGSQYF. The CDR3 region has the DNA TGTGCCACCAGTGAAACGGGGTCAGGGGGGAGCCAGTACTTC.

Comments on this clone: Compared with germline, one end of the junction differs, possibly owing to a read error. The chain uses TRBV7-7 and TRBJ2-5; 10 nucleotides line up with TRBD1. There are 17 residues in the CDR3. Per the germline V gene, CDR1 is SSHAT and CDR2 is FNYEAQ (reference sequence). The CDR3 nucleotides read TGTGCTAGCAGTCCGAGGACAGGGGGTACCTCCCAAGAGACCCAGTACTTC. It codes for CASSPRTGGTSQETQYF.

The chain is built from TRBV11-1 and TRBJ1-1; D is unresolved. Trimming stripped 5 bases from V and 0 bases from J, with 7 bases between. Germline V gives CDR1 SGHAT, CDR2 FQDESV (reference sequence). CDR3 length: 13 residues. The CDR3 nucleotides read TGTGCCAGCAGCCTGTTCGTGAACACTGAAGCTTTCTTT. It specifies CASSLFVNTEAFF.

The V call is TRBV19, the J call TRBJ2-7; TRBD1 might be the D (5 bases). The CDR3 runs to 13 residues. Trimming took off 5 bases at V and 5 bases at J, with 13 bases between the two ends. In germline, CDR1 is LNHDA, CDR2 SQIVND (reference sequence). The CDR3 sequence: CASSRYQGNEQYF. The CDR3 DNA reads as TGTGCCAGTAGTCGATACCAGGGTAACGAGCAGTACTTC.